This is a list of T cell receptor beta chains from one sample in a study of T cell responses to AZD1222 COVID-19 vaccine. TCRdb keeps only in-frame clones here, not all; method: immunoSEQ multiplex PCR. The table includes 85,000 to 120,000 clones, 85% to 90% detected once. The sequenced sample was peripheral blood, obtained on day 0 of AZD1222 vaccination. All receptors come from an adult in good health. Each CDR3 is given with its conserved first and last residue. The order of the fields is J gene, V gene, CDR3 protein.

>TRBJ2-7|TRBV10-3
CAISAVGGTYEQYF
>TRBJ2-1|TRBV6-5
CASNGAGLYNEQFF
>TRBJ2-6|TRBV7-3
CASSLGNAIPVLTF
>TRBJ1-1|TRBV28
CASSLSWSNTEAFF
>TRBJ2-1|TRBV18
CASSSLGRASYNEQFF
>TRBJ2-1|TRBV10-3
CAISSGLYNEQFF
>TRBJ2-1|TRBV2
CASSGDSYNEQFF
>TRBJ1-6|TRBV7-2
CASSLGTGSSPLHF
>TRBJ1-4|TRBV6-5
CASKMRQGPEKLFF
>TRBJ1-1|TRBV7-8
CASSLFGGDNTEAFF
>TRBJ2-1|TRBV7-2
CASSLEGTQLYNEQFF
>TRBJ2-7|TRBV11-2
CASSLRLAGAYEQYF
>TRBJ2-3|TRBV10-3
CAISPGLAEGTDTQYF
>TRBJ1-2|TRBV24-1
CATSDLGQGYGYTF
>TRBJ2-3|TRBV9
CASGSGAGGTDTQYF
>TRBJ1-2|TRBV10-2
CASSANSGDSYGYTF
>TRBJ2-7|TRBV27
CASSTGSSYEQYF
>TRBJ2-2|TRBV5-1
CASSLGGANTGELFF
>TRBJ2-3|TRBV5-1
CASSLGLAGGNTQYF
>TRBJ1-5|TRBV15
CATSRDPQGNQPQHF
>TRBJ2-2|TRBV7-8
CASGPGNTGELFF
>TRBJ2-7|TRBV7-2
CASSLGGLAGVDEQYF
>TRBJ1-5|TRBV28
CASSRLTDQPQHF
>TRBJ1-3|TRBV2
CASRTGVFSGNTIYF
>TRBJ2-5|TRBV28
CASSDISSKTQYF
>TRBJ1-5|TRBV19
CASSKAKGPQPQHF
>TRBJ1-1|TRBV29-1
CSAGTGYTEAFF